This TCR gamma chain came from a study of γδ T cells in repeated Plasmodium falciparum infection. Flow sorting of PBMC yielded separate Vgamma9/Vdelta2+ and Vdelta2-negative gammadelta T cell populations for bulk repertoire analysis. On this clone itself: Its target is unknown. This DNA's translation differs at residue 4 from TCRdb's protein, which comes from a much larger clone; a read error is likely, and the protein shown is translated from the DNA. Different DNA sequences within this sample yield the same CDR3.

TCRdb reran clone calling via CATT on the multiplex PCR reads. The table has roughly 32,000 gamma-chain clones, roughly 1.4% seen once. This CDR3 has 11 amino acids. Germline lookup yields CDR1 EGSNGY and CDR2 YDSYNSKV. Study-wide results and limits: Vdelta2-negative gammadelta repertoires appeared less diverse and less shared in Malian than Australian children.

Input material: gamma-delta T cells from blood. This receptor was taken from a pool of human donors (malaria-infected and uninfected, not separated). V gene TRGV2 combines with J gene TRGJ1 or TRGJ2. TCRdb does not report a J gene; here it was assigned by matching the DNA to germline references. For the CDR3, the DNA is TGTGCCACCCGGGACGGGCCGGAGAAACTCTTT. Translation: CATRDGPEKLF.